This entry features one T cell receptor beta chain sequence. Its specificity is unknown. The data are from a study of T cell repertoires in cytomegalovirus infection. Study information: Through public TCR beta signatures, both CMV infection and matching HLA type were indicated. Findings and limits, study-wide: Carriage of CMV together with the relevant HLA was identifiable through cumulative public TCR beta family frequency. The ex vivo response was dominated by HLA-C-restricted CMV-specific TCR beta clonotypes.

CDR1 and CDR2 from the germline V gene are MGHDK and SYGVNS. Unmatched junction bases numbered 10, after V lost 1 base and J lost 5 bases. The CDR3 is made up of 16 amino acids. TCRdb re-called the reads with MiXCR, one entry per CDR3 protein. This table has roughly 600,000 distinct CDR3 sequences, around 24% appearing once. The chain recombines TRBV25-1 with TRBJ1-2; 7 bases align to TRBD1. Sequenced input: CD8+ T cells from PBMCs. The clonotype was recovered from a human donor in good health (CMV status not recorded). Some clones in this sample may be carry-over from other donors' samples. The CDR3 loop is CASSEFFTGEEYGYTF. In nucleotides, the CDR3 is TGTGCCAGCAGTGAATTCTTTACAGGGGAGGAGTATGGCTACACCTTC.